A single sample gave rise to the 27 T cell receptor beta chains below, sequenced in a study of T cells expressing NK-cell markers. TCRdb reanalyzed the 5' RACE reads, giving one entry per CDR3 protein sequence and no DNA. In total, the table holds some 460,000 distinct CDR3 sequences. The sample comprised blood T cells: a sorted CD56 or NKG2C T cell subset, CD4+ or CD8+ T cells, or bulk PBMC T cells (not recorded which). These receptors all come from a woman aged 45-65 years in good health.

The gene calls are TRBV5-1 and TRBJ2-7; TCRdb indicates TRBD2, and absent DNA this call remains unverified. CDR1 is SGHRS and CDR2 is YFSETQ in the germline V gene. CDR3 length: 14 amino acids. The CDR3 sequence: CASSSPDQRDEQYF.

The rearrangement joins TRBV11-2 to TRBJ2-1; checking the TCRdb D call of TRBD2 is not possible without DNA. CDR3 size: 17 residues. Germline V gene sequence: CDR1 SGHAT, CDR2 FQNNGV. The CDR3 sequence: CASSLEGSRGYNNEQFF.

The rearrangement links TRBV21-1 to TRBJ2-1; the TRBD2 assignment by TCRdb is unverifiable without DNA. TRBV21-1 is annotated as a pseudogene. This CDR3 spans 17 amino acids. The CDR3 protein is CASSKEGREPLYNEQFF.

V usage is TRBV20-1 and J usage is TRBJ1-4; TCRdb indicates TRBD1, and absent DNA this call remains unverified. The CDR3 sequence is 14 residues long. Germline values: CDR1 DFQATT, CDR2 SNEGSKA (reference sequence). The CDR3 sequence is CSARADRTYEKLFF.

The chain carries TRBV15 and TRBJ1-5. The germline CDR1 and CDR2 sequences are LNHNV and YYDKDF (reference sequence). The length of the CDR3 is 14 residues. The chain's CDR3 is CATSRVGFGQPQHF.

This sequence joins TRBV7-3 and TRBJ2-1; the D call from TCRdb, TRBD2, cannot be confirmed without DNA. The germline V gene encodes CDR1 SGHTA and CDR2 FQGTGA. This CDR3 has 19 amino acids. This chain's CDR3 is CASSLSLAGGPSRYNEQFF.

V and J are TRBV29-1 and TRBJ2-3. This CDR3 has 12 amino acids. In germline, CDR1 is SQVTM, CDR2 ANQGSEA. CDR3 amino acids: CSVDRVRDTQYF.

The V gene is TRBV3-1, the J gene TRBJ1-3; TCRdb outputs TRBD1, but without DNA this stays unchecked. The CDR3 contains 15 residues. Germline CDR1 and CDR2: LGHDT and YNNKEL (reference sequence). CDR3 region: CASSYTGTLGNTIYF.

V is TRBV12-3 or TRBV12-4 and J is TRBJ1-3. The CDR3 has 13 amino acids. CDR3: CASSSDSGNTIYF.

The chain combines TRBV2 with TRBJ1-1; TCRdb gives TRBD1 as the D gene, but with no DNA this cannot be confirmed. The CDR3 is 15 residues long. Looked up from germline, CDR1 is SNHLY and CDR2 is FYNNEI. The CDR3 sequence: CASSEAARGGTEAFF.

This chain connects TRBV10-3 to TRBJ2-3. Germline CDR1 is ENHRY and CDR2 is SYGVKD. The CDR3 runs to 12 residues. CDR3 sequence reads: CAISESWNTQYF.

The chain joins TRBV10-1 to TRBJ1-3; the TRBD1 assignment by TCRdb is unverifiable without DNA. The germline V gene encodes CDR1 WNHNN and CDR2 SYGVQD (reference sequence). The CDR3 consists of 14 residues. The CDR3 protein is CASQQGNTGNTIYF.

The rearrangement joins TRBV5-5 to TRBJ2-5; TCRdb's D gene call, TRBD1, goes unchecked for lack of DNA. Per the germline V gene, CDR1 is SGHKS and CDR2 is YYEKEE (reference sequence). CDR3 length: 13 residues. The CDR3 loop is CASSFNGRETQYF.

The chain has TRBV20-1 and TRBJ2-4; with no DNA, the TCRdb D assignment of TRBD1 cannot be verified. The CDR3 has 13 amino acids. Germline CDR1 and CDR2: DFQATT and SNEGSKA (reference sequence). The CDR3: CSASGTGKNIQYF.

The chain recombines TRBV27 with TRBJ2-1; TCRdb reports TRBD2, a call that lacks DNA to check it against. The CDR3 sequence is 14 residues long. CDR1 is MNHEY, CDR2 SMNVEV, per germline (reference sequence). The chain's CDR3 is CASSFTGTSVQKFF.

The chain is built from TRBV6-6 and TRBJ2-3; with no DNA, the TCRdb D assignment of TRBD1 cannot be verified. Germline CDR1 is MNHNY and CDR2 is SVGAGI (reference sequence). CDR3 length: 13 residues. CDR3 loop: CASSLVQGNTQYF.

The J gene is TRBJ1-2, the V gene TRBV6-5; TCRdb indicates TRBD1, and absent DNA this call remains unverified. The length of the CDR3 is 15 residues. Germline CDR1 is MNHEY and CDR2 is SVGAGI. CDR3 in amino acids: CASSSSGQGKYGYTF.

The chain couples TRBV20-1 to TRBJ2-5; TCRdb calls TRBD2, which cannot be checked without DNA. The CDR3 loop spans 17 amino acids. Germline V gene sequence: CDR1 DFQATT, CDR2 SNEGSKA (reference sequence). CDR3 residues: CSARGGGLDLHRETQYF.

This CDR3 reads CASSDDREDEQYF. The V and J genes are TRBV18 and TRBJ2-7; there is no DNA to check the TCRdb D call of TRBD1. The CDR3 has 13 residues. Germline loops: CDR1 KGHSH, CDR2 LQKENI.

The chain combines TRBV9 with TRBJ1-4; TCRdb indicates TRBD1, and absent DNA this call remains unverified. Germline V gives CDR1 SGDLS, CDR2 YYNGEE. This CDR3 comprises 17 residues. CDR3 loop: CASSVGGAGSTNEKLFF.

V and J are TRBV29-1 and TRBJ2-6; TCRdb lists TRBD1, though no DNA is available to test this call. The germline gives CDR1 SQVTM, CDR2 ANQGSEA. The CDR3 is 17 amino acids. This CDR3 is CSVGDGTAPSGANVLTF.

The gene calls are TRBV20-1 and TRBJ2-7; TCRdb's D gene call, TRBD2, goes unchecked for lack of DNA. CDR3 size: 15 residues. Germline loops: CDR1 DFQATT, CDR2 SNEGSKA (reference sequence). CDR3 sequence reads: CSVPLSQETTYEQYF.

The chain uses TRBV7-7 and TRBJ2-1; TCRdb designates TRBD2, a call that cannot be tested without DNA. This CDR3 region has 16 residues. Germline V gene lookup returns CDR1 SSHAT and CDR2 FNYEAQ (reference sequence). The CDR3 loop reads CASSSRPASGENEQFF.

This sequence joins TRBV20-1 and TRBJ2-3; TCRdb designates TRBD1, a call that cannot be tested without DNA. Germline V CDR1 and CDR2: DFQATT, SNEGSKA (reference sequence). CDR3 size: 15 residues. The CDR3 loop is CSAPVWDPGVYTQYF.

This chain links TRBV7-9 with TRBJ2-4; the TCRdb D gene call, TRBD1, has no DNA to confirm it. Germline V gives CDR1 SEHNR, CDR2 FQNEAQ (reference sequence). The CDR3 is made up of 15 amino acids. CDR3 amino acids: CASSLALRGQNIQYF.

The CDR3 sequence is CATSRVVAPYEQYF. The gene calls are TRBV15 and TRBJ2-7. This CDR3 has 14 amino acids. Germline-derived CDR1 and CDR2 are LNHNV and YYDKDF (reference sequence).

CDR3 sequence: CASSPGLPTVEQFF. The chain links TRBV2 to TRBJ2-1; TCRdb lists TRBD2, though no DNA is available to test this call. Germline V gene sequence: CDR1 SNHLY, CDR2 FYNNEI. The CDR3 covers 14 residues.